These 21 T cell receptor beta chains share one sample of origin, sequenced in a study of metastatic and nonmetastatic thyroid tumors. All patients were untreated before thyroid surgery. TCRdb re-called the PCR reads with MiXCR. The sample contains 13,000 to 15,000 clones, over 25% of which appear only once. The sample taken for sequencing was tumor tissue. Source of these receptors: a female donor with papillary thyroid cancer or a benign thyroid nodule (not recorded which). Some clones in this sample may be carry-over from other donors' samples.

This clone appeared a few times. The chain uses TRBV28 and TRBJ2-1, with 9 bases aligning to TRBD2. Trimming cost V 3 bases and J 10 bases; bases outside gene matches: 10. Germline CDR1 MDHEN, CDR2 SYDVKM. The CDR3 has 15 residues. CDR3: CASSFWIAGADEQFF. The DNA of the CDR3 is TGTGCCAGCAGTTTCTGGATAGCGGGAGCCGACGAGCAGTTCTTC.

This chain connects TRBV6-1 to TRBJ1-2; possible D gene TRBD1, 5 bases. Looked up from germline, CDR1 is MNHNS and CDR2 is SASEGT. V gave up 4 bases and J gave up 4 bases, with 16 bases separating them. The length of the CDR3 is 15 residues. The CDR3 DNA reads TGTGCCAGCAGTGTCGTGGTCCAGGACATCTATGGCTACACCTTC. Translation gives CASSVVVQDIYGYTF.

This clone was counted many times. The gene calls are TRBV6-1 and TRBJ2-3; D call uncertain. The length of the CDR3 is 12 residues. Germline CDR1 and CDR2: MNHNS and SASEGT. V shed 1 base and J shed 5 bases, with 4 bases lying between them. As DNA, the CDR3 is TGTGCCAGCAGTGAAGTTCTAGATACGCAGTATTTT. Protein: CASSEVLDTQYF.

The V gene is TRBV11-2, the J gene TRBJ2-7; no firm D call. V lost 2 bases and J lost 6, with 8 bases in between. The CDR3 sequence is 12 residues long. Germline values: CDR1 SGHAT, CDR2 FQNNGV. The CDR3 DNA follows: TGTGCCAGCAGCTTACTTGGCTTCGAGCAGTACTTC. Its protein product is CASSLLGFEQYF.

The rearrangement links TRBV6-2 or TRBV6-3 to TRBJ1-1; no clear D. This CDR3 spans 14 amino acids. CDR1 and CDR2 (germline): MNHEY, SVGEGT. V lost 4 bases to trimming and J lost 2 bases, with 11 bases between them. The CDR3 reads CASSSRIGNTEAFF. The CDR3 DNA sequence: TGTGCCAGCAGTTCTCGTATTGGAAACACTGAAGCTTTCTTT.

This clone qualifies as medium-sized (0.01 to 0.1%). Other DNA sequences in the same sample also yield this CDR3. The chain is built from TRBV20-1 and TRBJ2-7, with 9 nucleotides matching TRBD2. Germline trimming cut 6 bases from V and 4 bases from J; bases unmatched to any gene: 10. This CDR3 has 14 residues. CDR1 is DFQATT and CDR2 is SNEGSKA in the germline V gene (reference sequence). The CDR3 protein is CSARAGGDDYEQYF. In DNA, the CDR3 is TGCAGTGCGCGGGCGGGGGGGGACGATTACGAGCAGTACTTC.

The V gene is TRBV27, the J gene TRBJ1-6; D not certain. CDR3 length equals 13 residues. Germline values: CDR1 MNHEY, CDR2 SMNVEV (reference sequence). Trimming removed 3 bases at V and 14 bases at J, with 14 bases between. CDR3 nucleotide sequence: TGTGCCAGCAGTTTTAGGGCGAGCATTTCCCTCCACTTT. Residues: CASSFRASISLHF.

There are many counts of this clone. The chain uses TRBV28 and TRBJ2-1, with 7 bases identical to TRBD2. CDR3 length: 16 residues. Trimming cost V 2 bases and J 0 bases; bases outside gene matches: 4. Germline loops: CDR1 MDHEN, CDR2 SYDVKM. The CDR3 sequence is CASSLGGGRSYNEQFF. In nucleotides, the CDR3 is TGTGCCAGCAGTTTAGGGGGGGGTCGCTCCTACAATGAGCAGTTCTTC.

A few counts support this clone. The CDR3 DNA reads as TGTGCCAGCAGTGAACGGGATCCTAGAGGCCCCGAGCAGTACTTC. Translated, it gives CASSERDPRGPEQYF. This sequence joins TRBV6-1 and TRBJ2-7; tentatively, D is TRBD2 (5 bases). Germline CDR1 MNHNS, CDR2 SASEGT. The CDR3 has 15 residues. V was cut by 2 bases and J by 6 bases, with 17 bases left in between.

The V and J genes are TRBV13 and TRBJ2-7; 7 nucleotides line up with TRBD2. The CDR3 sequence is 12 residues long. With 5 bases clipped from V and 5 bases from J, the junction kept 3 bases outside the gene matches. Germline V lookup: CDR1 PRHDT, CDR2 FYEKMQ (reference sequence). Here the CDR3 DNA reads TGTGCCAGCAGCGCGACTAGCCACGAGCAGTACTTC. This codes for CASSATSHEQYF.

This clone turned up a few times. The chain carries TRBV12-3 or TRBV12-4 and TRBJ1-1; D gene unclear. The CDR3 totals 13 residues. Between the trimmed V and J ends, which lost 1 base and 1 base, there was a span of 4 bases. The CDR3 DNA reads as TGTGCCAGCAGTTTAGGACAGAACACTGAAGCTTTCTTT. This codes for CASSLGQNTEAFF.

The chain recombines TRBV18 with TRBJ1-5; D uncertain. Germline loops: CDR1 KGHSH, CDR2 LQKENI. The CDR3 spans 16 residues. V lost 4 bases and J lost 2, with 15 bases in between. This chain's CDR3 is CASSLRGPGGNQPQHF. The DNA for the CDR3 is TGTGCCAGCTCACTCAGAGGACCGGGAGGCAATCAGCCCCAGCATTTT. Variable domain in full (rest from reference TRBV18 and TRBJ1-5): NAGVMQNPRHLVRRRGQEARLRCSPMKGHSHVYWYRQLPEEGLKFMVYLQKENIIDESGMPKERFSAEFPKEGPSILRIQQVVRGDSAAYFCASSLRGPGGNQPQHFGDGTRLSIL.

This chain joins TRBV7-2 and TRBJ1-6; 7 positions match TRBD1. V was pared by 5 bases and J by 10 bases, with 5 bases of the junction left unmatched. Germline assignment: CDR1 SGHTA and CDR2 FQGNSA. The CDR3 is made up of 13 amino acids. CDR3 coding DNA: TGTGCCAGCAGCCGGGACAGAGAATCACCCCTCCACTTT. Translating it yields CASSRDRESPLHF. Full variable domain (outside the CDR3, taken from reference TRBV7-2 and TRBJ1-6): GAGVSQSPSNKVTEKGKDVELRCDPISGHTALYWYRQSLGQGLEFLIYFQGNSAPDKSGLPSDRFSAERTGGSVSTLTIQRTQQEDSAVYLCASSRDRESPLHFGNGTRLTVT.

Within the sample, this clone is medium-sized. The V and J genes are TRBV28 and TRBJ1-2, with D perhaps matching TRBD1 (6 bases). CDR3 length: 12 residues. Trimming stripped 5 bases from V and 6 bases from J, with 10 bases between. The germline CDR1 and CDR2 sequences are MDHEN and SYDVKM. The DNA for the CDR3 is TGTGCCAGCAGTCAACAGGGTCATGGCTACACCTTC. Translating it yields CASSQQGHGYTF.

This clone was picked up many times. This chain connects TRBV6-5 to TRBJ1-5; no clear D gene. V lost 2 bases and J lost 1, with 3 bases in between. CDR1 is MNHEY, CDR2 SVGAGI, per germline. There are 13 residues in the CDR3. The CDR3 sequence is CASSYNSNQPQHF. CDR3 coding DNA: TGTGCCAGCAGTTACAACAGCAATCAGCCCCAGCATTTT.

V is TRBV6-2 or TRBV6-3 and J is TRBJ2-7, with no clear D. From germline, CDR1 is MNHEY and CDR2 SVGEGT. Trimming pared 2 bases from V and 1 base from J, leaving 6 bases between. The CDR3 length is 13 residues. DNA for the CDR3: TGTGCCAGCAGTTACCGAGGATCCTACGAGCAGTACTTC. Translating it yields CASSYRGSYEQYF.

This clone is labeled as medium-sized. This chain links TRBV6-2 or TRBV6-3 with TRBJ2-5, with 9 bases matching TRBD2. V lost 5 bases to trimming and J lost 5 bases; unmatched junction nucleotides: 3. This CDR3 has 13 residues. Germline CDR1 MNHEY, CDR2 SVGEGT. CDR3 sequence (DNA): TGTGCCAGCAGTCGGACTAGCGAGGAGACCCAGTACTTC. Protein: CASSRTSEETQYF.

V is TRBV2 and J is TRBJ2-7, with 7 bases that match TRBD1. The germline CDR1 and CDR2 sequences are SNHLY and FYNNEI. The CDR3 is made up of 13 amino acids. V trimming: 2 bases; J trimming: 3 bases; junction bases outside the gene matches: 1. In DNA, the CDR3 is TGTGCCAGCAGTGAACACAGGGGCTACGAGCAGTACTTC. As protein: CASSEHRGYEQYF.

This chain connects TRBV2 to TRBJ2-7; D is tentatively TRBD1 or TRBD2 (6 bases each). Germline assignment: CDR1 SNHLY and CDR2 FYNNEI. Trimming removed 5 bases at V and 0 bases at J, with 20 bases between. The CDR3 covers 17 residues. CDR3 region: CASSTGFGRGASYEQYF. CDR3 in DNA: TGTGCCAGCAGTACAGGGTTCGGGCGCGGGGCCTCCTACGAGCAGTACTTC.

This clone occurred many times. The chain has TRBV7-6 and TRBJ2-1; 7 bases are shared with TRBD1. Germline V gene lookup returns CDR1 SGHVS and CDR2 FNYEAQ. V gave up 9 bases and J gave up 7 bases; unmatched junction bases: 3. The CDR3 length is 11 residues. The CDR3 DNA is TGTGCCAGTTCGACAGGGAATGAGCAGTTCTTC. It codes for CASSTGNEQFF.

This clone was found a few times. This CDR3 reads CASSYWGNEQFF. Here the CDR3 DNA reads TGTGCCAGCAGTTACTGGGGGAATGAGCAGTTCTTC. The V call is TRBV6-2 or TRBV6-3, the J call TRBJ2-1; the D gene could be TRBD1 or TRBD2 (5 bases each). The CDR3 has 12 amino acids. The ends were cut back, 1 base at V and 7 bases at J, with 5 bases in the middle. Germline CDR1 is MNHEY and CDR2 is SVGEGT.